These 23 T cell receptor beta chains came from one sample sequenced in a study of cytomegalovirus exposure and HLA in healthy donors. Use of 60 Vbeta and 13 Jbeta primers characterized the PCR. Sequencing was performed with immunoSEQ multiplex PCR; in TCRdb, only in-frame clones are kept and a portion is missing. This table has approximately 100,000 clones, roughly 80% appearing once. Source material: PBMCs. The receptors derive from a man between 35 and 55 years old in good health and CMV-seronegative.

V is TRBV20-1 and J is TRBJ2-7; D is perhaps TRBD1 (6 bases). Per the germline V gene, CDR1 is DFQATT and CDR2 is SNEGSKA (reference sequence). V lost 3 bases, J lost 3 bases, and 6 bases lay in between. The CDR3 loop spans 11 amino acids. Here the CDR3 reads CSARDSYEQYV. The CDR3 DNA follows: TGCAGTGCTAGGGACAGCTACGAGCAGTACGTC.

The rearrangement uses TRBV5-4 and TRBJ1-1, with D possibly matching TRBD1 (6 bases). CDR3 length: 13 residues. Germline CDR1 and CDR2: SGHNT and YYREEE (reference sequence). Trimming removed 1 base at V and 4 bases at J, with 8 bases between. CDR3 DNA sequence: TGTGCCAGCAGCTTGACAGGGTCCACTGAAGCTTTCTTT. Translating gives CASSLTGSTEAFF. Looking up the rest from reference TRBV5-4 and TRBJ1-1 gives the full variable domain: ETGVTQSPTHLIKTRGQQVTLRCSSQSGHNTVSWYQQALGQGPQFIFQYYREEENGRGNFPPRFSGLQFPNYSSELNVNALELDDSALYLCASSLTGSTEAFFGQGTRLTVV.

The genes are TRBV2 and TRBJ2-1; 8 nucleotides match TRBD1. The CDR3 runs 15 residues. Per germline, CDR1 SNHLY and CDR2 FYNNEI. V shed 10 bases, J shed 0 bases, and the junction held 8 bases outside the gene matches. The CDR3 protein is CATLQGESSYNEQFF. The CDR3 DNA reads TGTGCCACTTTACAGGGGGAGAGCTCCTACAATGAGCAGTTCTTC.

This chain connects TRBV7-9 to TRBJ2-2; D is unresolved. CDR3 length: 14 amino acids. The V end was cut by 1 base, the J end by 6 bases, with 9 bases between. Germline V CDR1 and CDR2: SEHNR, FQNEAQ (reference sequence). Here the CDR3 reads CASSLGGRSGELFF. CDR3 bases: TGTGCCAGCAGCTTAGGAGGAAGATCCGGGGAGCTGTTTTTT.

The chain employs TRBV29-1 and TRBJ1-2; D might be TRBD1 (5 bases). Between the trimmed V and J ends, which lost 7 bases and 2 bases, there was a span of 14 bases. There are 13 residues in the CDR3. The germline V gene encodes CDR1 SQVTM and CDR2 ANQGSEA. The CDR3 loop is CSGRDSSNYGYTF. CDR3 DNA: TGCAGCGGAAGGGACTCCTCGAACTATGGCTACACCTTC.

V usage is TRBV6-5 and J usage is TRBJ2-7; a weak D match, TRBD2 (6 bases). Trimming removed 0 bases from V and 5 bases from J, with 11 bases in between. Germline V gene data show CDR1 as MNHEY and CDR2 as SVGAGI. The CDR3 totals 14 residues. The CDR3: CASSYSPGGNEQYF. CDR3 coding DNA: TGTGCCAGCAGTTACTCGCCCGGGGGTAACGAGCAGTACTTC.

The V gene is TRBV7-2, the J gene TRBJ2-4; maybe TRBD1 (6 bases). This CDR3 is built from 15 residues. Germline CDR1 is SGHTA and CDR2 is FQGNSA. Trimming removed 0 bases from V and 2 bases from J, with 8 bases in between. The CDR3 nucleotides are TGTGCCAGCAGCTTAGCTTGGGGGCCCAAAAACATTCAGTACTTC. As protein: CASSLAWGPKNIQYF. The full variable domain, its missing parts supplied by reference TRBV7-2 and TRBJ2-4, is GAGVSQSPSNKVTEKGKDVELRCDPISGHTALYWYRQSLGQGLEFLIYFQGNSAPDKSGLPSDRFSAERTGGSVSTLTIQRTQQEDSAVYLCASSLAWGPKNIQYFGAGTRLSVL.

This rearrangement joins TRBV19 to TRBJ1-2; D remains ambiguous. V lost 3 bases and J 8 bases, leaving 10 bases between the germline ends. This CDR3 contains 12 residues. Germline assignment: CDR1 LNHDA and CDR2 SQIVND (reference sequence). The CDR3 protein is CASSMRRRGYTF. For the CDR3, the DNA is TGTGCCAGTAGTATGAGGCGGCGGGGCTACACCTTC.

The chain uses TRBV4-1 and TRBJ1-2; 9 nucleotides align to TRBD1. Germline V gene lookup returns CDR1 MGHRA and CDR2 YSYEKL. This CDR3 is built from 16 residues. The trim removed 4 bases at V and 0 bases at J, leaving 6 bases unmatched. CDR3 nucleotide sequence: TGCGCCAGCAGCCTGGGACAGGGTACATCTAACTATGGCTACACCTTC. Its translation: CASSLGQGTSNYGYTF.

This rearrangement joins TRBV11-3 to TRBJ2-2; no reliable D call. V was pared by 5 bases and J by 8 bases, with 12 bases between. Germline CDR1 is SGHNT and CDR2 is YENEEA. CDR3 size: 13 residues. The CDR3 protein is CASSPTQTGELFF. DNA for the CDR3: TGTGCCAGCAGCCCCACTCAGACTGGGGAGCTGTTTTTT.

V is TRBV28 and J is TRBJ1-1; TRBD1 aligns across 11 bases. The CDR3 consists of 16 residues. CDR1 MDHEN and CDR2 SYDVKM come from the germline V gene. The trim removed 6 bases at V and 1 base at J, leaving 7 bases unmatched. As DNA, the CDR3 is TGTGCCAGCAGCCCTGGACAGGGGGCCGGGAACACTGAAGCTTTCTTT. Translating it yields CASSPGQGAGNTEAFF.

There are a few counts of this clone. The chain recombines TRBV25-1 with TRBJ1-6; the D gene is possibly TRBD1 (5 bases). There are 14 residues in the CDR3. The germline V and J ends were trimmed by 3 bases and 6 bases, with 9 bases remaining between them. CDR1 and CDR2 from the germline V gene are MGHDK and SYGVNS. This chain's CDR3 is CASSEDGGNSPLHF. In nucleotides, the CDR3 is TGTGCCAGCAGTGAGGACGGGGGTAATTCACCCCTCCACTTT. Full variable domain (outside the CDR3, taken from reference TRBV25-1 and TRBJ1-6): EADIYQTPRYLVIGTGKKITLECSQTMGHDKMYWYQQDPGMELHLIHYSYGVNSTEKGDLSSESTVSRIRTEHFPLTLESARPSHTSQYLCASSEDGGNSPLHFGNGTRLTVT.

V and J are TRBV7-8 and TRBJ1-5; TRBD1 might be the D (5 bases). The CDR3 runs 16 residues. Trimming cost V 0 bases and J 7 bases, with 16 bases left between them. Germline CDR1 and CDR2: SGHVS and FQNEAQ. CDR3 in amino acids: CASSLARQGNLQPQHF. CDR3 coding DNA: TGTGCCAGCAGCTTAGCGCGGCAGGGTAATCTACAGCCCCAGCATTTT. The whole variable domain, remainder taken from reference TRBV7-8 and TRBJ1-5, is GAGVSQSPRYKVAKRGQDVALRCDPISGHVSLFWYQQALGQGPEFLTYFQNEAQLDKSGLPSDRFFAERPEGSVSTLKIQRTQQEDSAVYLCASSLARQGNLQPQHFGDGTRLSIL.

This clone turned up a few times. The rearrangement joins TRBV6-4 to TRBJ2-7; 8 bases are shared with TRBD2. The germline V gene encodes CDR1 MRHNA and CDR2 SNTAGT. Trimming cost V 3 bases and J 5 bases; bases outside gene matches: 6. This CDR3 contains 14 residues. The CDR3 protein is CASSDGSGGHEQYF. DNA for the CDR3: TGTGCCAGCAGTGATGGGAGCGGGGGCCACGAGCAGTACTTC.

This rearrangement joins TRBV6-1 to TRBJ1-5; D uncertain. V gave up 8 bases and J gave up 3 bases, with 8 bases separating them. The CDR3 consists of 12 residues. Germline V gene sequence: CDR1 MNHNS, CDR2 SASEGT. As DNA, the CDR3 is TGTGCCAGCCGGGGTTACAATCAGCCCCAGCATTTT. Translated, it gives CASRGYNQPQHF.

The chain links TRBV10-2 to TRBJ1-1, with no clear D. The V end was cut by 0 bases, the J end by 4 bases, with 6 bases between. Per the germline V gene, CDR1 is WSHSY and CDR2 is SAAADI. This CDR3 comprises 13 residues. The CDR3 DNA sequence: TGCGCCAGCAGTGAGTCCCGGGGCACTGAAGCTTTCTTT. Amino acids: CASSESRGTEAFF.

About this clone itself: Other DNA sequences in this sample translate to the same CDR3. The rearrangement uses TRBV5-1 and TRBJ1-6; 9 bases agree with TRBD1. V dropped 3 bases and J dropped 5; count of bases not matched to a gene: 3. The germline V gene has CDR1 SGHRS and CDR2 YFSETQ. CDR3 length equals 15 residues. As DNA, the CDR3 is TGCGCCAGCAGCTCGGGACAGGGTAATAATTCACCCCTCCACTTT. This gives the protein CASSSGQGNNSPLHF.

The CDR3: CASSGWTGGGNQPQHF. CDR3 coding DNA: TGTGCCAGCAGTGGGTGGACAGGGGGCGGCAATCAGCCCCAGCATTTT. The chain combines TRBV6-1 with TRBJ1-5; 11 bases agree with TRBD1. The CDR3 length is 16 residues. Trimming removed 4 bases from V and 2 bases from J; junction bases left unmatched: 4. Germline V gives CDR1 MNHNS, CDR2 SASEGT.

The chain combines TRBV6-4 with TRBJ2-3; TRBD2 agrees at 10 bases. The germline gives CDR1 MRHNA, CDR2 SNTAGT. The length of the CDR3 is 16 residues. The V segment lost 7 bases and the J segment 2 bases; nucleotides outside the gene matches: 9. The CDR3 bases are TGTGCCAGCACCGCGGGTAGCGGGGGGAACACAGATACGCAGTATTTT. Encoded protein: CASTAGSGGNTDTQYF.

The CDR3 region has the DNA TGTGCCAGCAGCTTGGGTGGCAGGGGGCACATTCAGTACTTC. Translation gives CASSLGGRGHIQYF. The chain is built from TRBV5-4 and TRBJ2-4; 8 bases align to TRBD1. Germline V gene data show CDR1 as SGHNT and CDR2 as YYREEE (reference sequence). CDR3 length: 14 residues. V lost 0 bases, J lost 8 bases, and 4 bases stayed unmatched.

The chain employs TRBV7-7 and TRBJ2-5; D might be TRBD1 (6 bases). The DNA end is a closer match to TRBJ2-7, so the J assignment may be wrong. The CDR3 length is 14 residues. Germline CDR1 is SSHAT and CDR2 is FNYEAQ (reference sequence). The CDR3 nucleotides are TGTGCCAGCAGCTTAGTGTCCGGACAGTACGAGCAGTACTTC. Amino acid sequence: CASSLVSGQYEQYF.

The chain joins TRBV10-2 to TRBJ1-4; D is perhaps TRBD1 (5 bases). The V gene lost 4 bases and the J gene lost 7 bases, with 19 bases spanning the gap. There are 16 residues in the CDR3. Germline loops: CDR1 WSHSY, CDR2 SAAADI. The CDR3 DNA reads as TGCGCCAGCAGTGGGAGGGATAGAAGGGGTGGTGAAAAACTGTTTTTT. Protein: CASSGRDRRGGEKLFF.

The rearrangement uses TRBV21-1 and TRBJ2-5; TRBD1, the table's D call, was not compared with the DNA. TRBV21-1 represents a pseudogene. This CDR3 region has 16 residues. The DNA for the CDR3 is TGTGCCAGCAGCAAAGGCCGGGAGACAGGGGGCTGTTGGCAGTACTTC. Its translation: CASSKGRETGGCWQYF.